The 4 T cell receptor beta chains below were found in one sample sequenced in a study of CD8+CD57+ T cells in acquired aplastic anemia (dated by TCRdb to 2017 to 2018). Flow cytometry had shown CD8+CD57+ cell expansion in the patients selected for sequencing. TCRdb shows the sequencer as Illumina HiSeq 2000. Genomic DNA was used as template for profiling of TCR beta VDJ combinations and CDR3 sequences. TCRdb took the public reads, trimmed them with fastp at Q25, ran MiXCR for clone calling and kept in-frame beta chains. Each record represents a unique CDR3 protein, reported with the most common genes and DNA among its rows. The sample table contains about 290,000 distinct CDR3 sequences; only one count was recorded for roughly 53% of them. Of the sample, 1% to 1.5% is held by the ten largest clones. Sequencing was carried out using sorted CD4+, CD8+, or CD8+CD57+ T cells (not recorded which) from PBMCs. These TCRs come from a human donor with aplastic anemia.

V and J are TRBV19 and TRBJ2-1; no clear D gene. Germline V gives CDR1 LNHDA, CDR2 SQIVND (reference sequence). The CDR3 is 13 amino acids. V lost 5 bases and J lost 8, with 13 bases in between. CDR3 in amino acids: CASSPGTWYEQFF. The CDR3 DNA follows: TGTGCCAGTAGTCCCGGTACGTGGTATGAGCAGTTCTTC.

The V gene is TRBV2, the J gene TRBJ1-1; D unresolved. Trimming stripped 8 bases from V and 1 base from J, with 14 bases between. Germline V gene lookup returns CDR1 SNHLY and CDR2 FYNNEI. The CDR3 is 14 amino acids. The CDR3 spells CASSPTAQNTEAFF. DNA of the CDR3: TGTGCCAGCTCACCTACAGCTCAGAACACTGAAGCTTTCTTT.

The chain has TRBV20-1 and TRBJ1-2, with 8 bases fitting TRBD1. Germline CDR1 DFQATT, CDR2 SNEGSKA (reference sequence). J was trimmed by 8 bases and V by 6 bases; bases with no gene match: 11. This CDR3 has 13 residues. The CDR3 is CSARMTGATGYTF. Written as DNA, the CDR3 is TGCAGTGCCCGTATGACAGGGGCTACAGGCTACACCTTC.

The chain employs TRBV10-3 and TRBJ1-5; D remains ambiguous. The V and J ends lost 3 bases and 6 bases respectively, with 9 bases between them. The length of the CDR3 is 13 residues. Germline CDR1 is ENHRY and CDR2 is SYGVKD. The CDR3 region is CAISDLSIQPQHF. The CDR3 DNA sequence: TGTGCCATCAGTGACCTAAGTATTCAGCCCCAGCATTTT.